These 11 T cell receptor beta chains were sequenced from one sample in a study of blood T cell repertoires in COVID-19. The protocol was immunoSEQ multiplex PCR, while the TCRdb copy is restricted to in-frame clones and leaves out a portion. The sample lists approximately 100,000 clones; 80% to 90% were seen once. Sample: PBMCs or T cells enriched from blood (not recorded which). These receptors originate from a woman aged 45-65 years who had recovered from COVID-19.

This chain connects TRBV28 to TRBJ2-3; no firm D call. Germline V gene lookup returns CDR1 MDHEN and CDR2 SYDVKM. Trimming removed 7 bases from V and 4 bases from J, with 15 bases in between. This CDR3 is built from 14 residues. CDR3 sequence (DNA): TGTGCCAGCACCCTGGCTATCAGCGCAGATACGCAGTATTTT. Amino acids: CASTLAISADTQYF.

This chain links TRBV6-5 with TRBJ2-5; D unresolved. Germline V gene data show CDR1 as MNHEY and CDR2 as SVGAGI. The V end lost 6 bases, the J end lost 5 bases, and 19 bases lay between the germline ends. This CDR3 has 15 amino acids. In DNA form, the CDR3 reads TGTGCCAGCAGCGCCGAGGCTACCTCCTTTGAGACCCAGTACTTC. Amino acids: CASSAEATSFETQYF.

This clone was observed a few times. The chain combines TRBV27 with TRBJ1-6; D is uncertain. V gave up 10 bases and J gave up 9 bases, with 19 bases separating them. CDR3 length: 14 amino acids. Germline V gene lookup returns CDR1 MNHEY and CDR2 SMNVEV (reference sequence). The CDR3 DNA reads as TGTGCCACCCAACGGGAGAGGAATGTTTCACCCCTCCACTTT. It translates to CATQRERNVSPLHF.

The gene calls are TRBV2 and TRBJ2-3; TRBD1 aligns across 9 bases. The CDR3 runs 14 residues. Looked up from germline, CDR1 is SNHLY and CDR2 is FYNNEI. V lost 6 bases to trimming and J lost 2 bases; unmatched junction nucleotides: 3. CDR3 sequence (DNA): TGTGCCAGCAGGTTACAGGGGGCCACAGATACGCAGTATTTT. Translating gives CASRLQGATDTQYF.

This chain connects TRBV7-7 to TRBJ2-7; 7 bases are a match to TRBD2. Germline-derived CDR1 and CDR2 are SSHAT and FNYEAQ (reference sequence). The CDR3 is 15 amino acids. The V gene end was trimmed by 5 bases and the J gene end by 6 bases; junction bases not matched to a gene: 13. CDR3 in DNA: TGTGCCAGCAGCCGCCTGGGGGGGGATGTGTCCGAGCAGTACTTC. Translation: CASSRLGGDVSEQYF.

The genes are TRBV19 and TRBJ2-1; D is perhaps TRBD1 (5 bases). CDR1 is LNHDA, CDR2 SQIVND, per germline (reference sequence). Trimming cost V 5 bases and J 9 bases, with 14 bases left between them. The CDR3 runs to 13 residues. This CDR3 reads CASSPTAISEQFF. CDR3 DNA: TGTGCCAGTAGTCCGACAGCTATCTCTGAGCAGTTCTTC.

V gene TRBV29-1 combines with J gene TRBJ1-1; no reliable D call. The germline CDR1 and CDR2 sequences are SQVTM and ANQGSEA. The CDR3 sequence is 14 residues long. Trimming shortened V by 0 bases and J by 5 bases, and 13 bases separated the two germline ends. The CDR3 is CSVEDFAAGTEAFF. The CDR3 DNA reads TGCAGCGTTGAAGATTTCGCAGCGGGGACTGAAGCTTTCTTT.

The chain employs TRBV29-1 and TRBJ2-3, with 10 bases that match TRBD2. From germline, CDR1 is SQVTM and CDR2 ANQGSEA. V shed 7 bases and J 2 bases; nucleotides not matched to a gene: 3. The CDR3 totals 13 residues. The CDR3 DNA reads TGCAGCGCAGGGACTAGCGCCACAGATACGCAGTATTTT. It specifies CSAGTSATDTQYF.

The V gene is TRBV28, the J gene TRBJ2-6, with TRBD2 matching over 14 bases. The CDR3 sequence is 21 residues long. Germline loops: CDR1 MDHEN, CDR2 SYDVKM. Trimming cost V 2 bases and J 4 bases; bases outside gene matches: 13. The CDR3 here is CASSLPRLAGGPRAGANVLTF. As DNA, the CDR3 is TGTGCCAGCAGTTTACCCCGACTAGCGGGGGGGCCACGGGCAGGGGCCAACGTCCTGACTTTC.

This chain connects TRBV19 to TRBJ2-1; 7 nucleotides agree with TRBD2. V lost 3 bases, J lost 4 bases, and 9 bases stayed unmatched. This CDR3 has 16 residues. CDR1 and CDR2 (germline): LNHDA, SQIVND (reference sequence). The CDR3 DNA is TGTGCCAGTAGTATTGCTGTAGGACTAGGGTACAATGAGCAGTTCTTC. The encoded protein is CASSIAVGLGYNEQFF.

This clone has only one observation. This chain links TRBV7-9 with TRBJ2-6; 9 bases align to TRBD1. Germline-derived CDR1 and CDR2 are SEHNR and FQNEAQ (reference sequence). V trimming: 1 base; J trimming: 4 bases; junction bases outside the gene matches: 8. The CDR3 runs to 18 residues. CDR3 nucleotides: TGTGCCAGCAGCTTAGTCACAGGGGGCCTGGTGGGGGCCAACGTCCTGACTTTC. Its translation is CASSLVTGGLVGANVLTF.